The 31 T cell receptor beta chains listed next were all sequenced from one sample in a study of blood T cell repertoires in COVID-19 (TCRdb year 2020). Library method: the immunoSEQ multiplex PCR assay. TCRdb mirrors the immuneACCESS table, restricted to in-frame sequences. Some clones are absent from its copies; in checked studies, under half trace to an unresolved V gene, and the reason for the others is unknown. The sample includes roughly 190,000 clones, with around 86% observed a single time. The ten largest clonotypes hold around 23% of the sample. The sample was PBMCs or T cells enriched from blood (not recorded which). These receptors were obtained from a woman in her 40s in a cohort exposed to, infected with or recovered from COVID-19 (not recorded which).

The V gene is TRBV4-1, the J gene TRBJ2-3; 7 positions match TRBD2. The CDR3 has 16 residues. V trimming: 3 bases; J trimming: 0 bases; junction bases outside the gene matches: 6. Germline CDR1 reads MGHRA; CDR2 reads YSYEKL. The CDR3 DNA is TGCGCCAGCAGCCACCCTACTAGCGCTAGCACAGATACGCAGTATTTT. Its translation: CASSHPTSASTDTQYF.

The V and J genes are TRBV3-1 (or the pseudogene TRBV3-2) and TRBJ2-7, with TRBD1 matching 10 bases. CDR1 is LGHDT and CDR2 is YNNKEL in the germline V gene (reference sequence). CDR3 length equals 16 residues. V gave up 0 bases and J gave up 1 base; unmatched junction bases: 3. This chain's CDR3 is CASSQDQGQGSYEQYF. The DNA for the CDR3 is TGTGCCAGCAGCCAAGACCAGGGACAGGGGTCCTACGAGCAGTACTTC.

V usage is TRBV9 and J usage is TRBJ2-7, with D maybe TRBD2 (6 bases). V was clipped by 4 bases and J by 2 bases, with 16 bases between them. Germline CDR1 reads SGDLS; CDR2 reads YYNGEE. The CDR3 is made up of 15 amino acids. Written as DNA, the CDR3 is TGTGCCAGCAGCCCCAGGACGGGGGTACCCTACGAGCAGTACTTC. Amino acid sequence: CASSPRTGVPYEQYF.

The genes are TRBV7-8 and TRBJ1-1; D gene ambiguous. The CDR3 has 15 residues. Trimming stripped 0 bases from V and 6 bases from J, with 14 bases between. CDR1 is SGHVS, CDR2 FQNEAQ, per germline. The CDR3 region has the DNA TGTGCCAGCAGCTTAGCGCAGGCCTACGGGGCTGAAGCTTTCTTT. Its translation: CASSLAQAYGAEAFF. Full variable domain (remainder filled in from reference TRBV7-8 and TRBJ1-1): GAGVSQSPRYKVAKRGQDVALRCDPISGHVSLFWYQQALGQGPEFLTYFQNEAQLDKSGLPSDRFFAERPEGSVSTLKIQRTQQEDSAVYLCASSLAQAYGAEAFFGQGTRLTVV.

This chain connects TRBV15 to TRBJ1-1; D is unresolved. Germline lookup yields CDR1 LNHNV and CDR2 YYDKDF (reference sequence). Trimming left V 0 bases short and J 3 bases short, with 8 bases between. The CDR3 runs 14 residues. CDR3 protein: CATSRDARDTEAFF. DNA for the CDR3: TGTGCCACCAGCAGAGATGCGAGGGACACTGAAGCTTTCTTT.

This chain joins TRBV7-9 and TRBJ2-7, with 13 bases matching TRBD2. Germline V gene lookup returns CDR1 SEHNR and CDR2 FQNEAQ (reference sequence). The CDR3 has 16 residues. With 5 bases clipped from V and 4 bases from J, the junction kept 8 bases outside the gene matches. CDR3 coding DNA: TGTGCCAGCAGCCCGCCAGGACTAGCGGGAGAATACGAGCAGTACTTC. Amino acids: CASSPPGLAGEYEQYF.

The chain carries TRBV27 and TRBJ2-1, with no clear D. The CDR3 is 14 amino acids. CDR1 is MNHEY, CDR2 SMNVEV, per germline (reference sequence). Trimming removed 3 bases at V and 4 bases at J, with 10 bases between. As DNA, the CDR3 is TGTGCCAGCAGTTTTGGCTCGACATACAATGAGCAGTTCTTC. Protein: CASSFGSTYNEQFF.

The chain joins TRBV6-5 to TRBJ1-5; D gene ambiguous. CDR1 and CDR2 (germline): MNHEY, SVGAGI. The ends were cut back, 6 bases at V and 4 bases at J, with 7 bases in the middle. The CDR3 totals 12 residues. CDR3 in DNA: TGTGCCAGCAGATCTCAGAATCAGCCCCAGCATTTT. This codes for CASRSQNQPQHF.

With respect to this clone: At one of its ends the junction is not consistent with the germline gene, which may arise from a read error. The rearrangement links TRBV5-6 to TRBJ1-5; the D gene is possibly TRBD1 (5 bases). Germline V lookup: CDR1 SGHDT, CDR2 YYEEEE. There are 14 residues in the CDR3. Here the CDR3 reads CASSLGRSIQPQHF. CDR3 bases: TGTGCCAGCAGCCTGGGGCGGAGCATTCAGCCCCAGCATTTT.

The chain links TRBV2 to TRBJ2-7; 7 nucleotides agree with TRBD1. CDR1 and CDR2 from the germline V gene are SNHLY and FYNNEI. The V segment lost 8 bases and the J segment 2 bases; nucleotides outside the gene matches: 6. The CDR3 contains 13 residues. The CDR3 DNA reads TGTGCCAGCGGGACAGCCGCCACCTACGAGCAGTACTTC. Translation: CASGTAATYEQYF.

The genes are TRBV9 and TRBJ1-2; possibly TRBD1 for D (5 bases). Germline values: CDR1 SGDLS, CDR2 YYNGEE. The CDR3 covers 15 residues. The germline V and J ends were trimmed by 0 bases and 4 bases, with 13 bases remaining between them. The CDR3 DNA sequence: TGTGCCAGCAGCGTAGAGCCCGACAGCGTCTATGGCTACACCTTC. It codes for CASSVEPDSVYGYTF.

This clone has a single count. The chain combines TRBV27 with TRBJ1-1, with 7 bases that match TRBD1. Germline CDR1 and CDR2: MNHEY and SMNVEV (reference sequence). There are 12 residues in the CDR3. The V and J ends lost 4 bases and 9 bases, in that order; junction bases with no gene match: 5. CDR3 residues: CASSWSGQQAFF. The CDR3 nucleotides are TGTGCCAGCAGTTGGTCGGGACAGCAAGCTTTCTTT.

V and J are TRBV4-1 and TRBJ2-2; TRBD1 is a possible D gene (5 bases). Trimming shortened V by 3 bases and J by 6 bases, and 8 bases separated the two germline ends. The CDR3 totals 13 residues. Germline V CDR1 and CDR2: MGHRA, YSYEKL. CDR3 sequence (DNA): TGCGCCAGCAGCCACCAGGGTGCCGGGGAGCTGTTTTTT. This codes for CASSHQGAGELFF.

This clone showed up just a few times. The gene calls are TRBV2 and TRBJ2-1; 12 bases are shared with TRBD2. CDR3 length equals 17 residues. J was trimmed by 7 bases and V by 2 bases; bases with no gene match: 9. Germline V CDR1 and CDR2: SNHLY, FYNNEI. CDR3 amino acids: CASSELELAGGRNEQFF. DNA for the CDR3: TGTGCCAGCAGTGAACTCGAACTAGCGGGAGGTAGGAATGAGCAGTTCTTC.

The chain recombines TRBV5-1 with TRBJ1-2, with D tentatively TRBD1 (6 bases). The CDR3 runs to 13 residues. CDR1 and CDR2 from the germline V gene are SGHRS and YFSETQ. Trimming stripped 3 bases from V and 2 bases from J, with 8 bases between. Here the CDR3 reads CASSYGTNYGYTF. Here the CDR3 DNA reads TGCGCCAGCAGCTATGGGACAAACTATGGCTACACCTTC.

This clone was observed a few times. This chain uses TRBV4-2 with TRBJ2-7; D is undetermined. Looked up from germline, CDR1 is LGHNA and CDR2 is YNFKEQ. This CDR3 region has 13 residues. V lost 1 base and J lost 5, with 9 bases in between. The CDR3 DNA is TGTGCCAGCAGCCAAGCGTCCCGCGACGAGCAGTACTTC. Amino acids: CASSQASRDEQYF.

CDR3: CASSPRQALLSGANVLTF. The CDR3 bases are TGTGCCAGCAGCCCCCGACAGGCCTTACTCTCTGGGGCCAACGTCCTGACTTTC. This chain connects TRBV9 to TRBJ2-6; possibly TRBD1 for D (6 bases). Germline V gene lookup returns CDR1 SGDLS and CDR2 YYNGEE. CDR3 length: 18 amino acids. V shed 4 bases and J shed 0 bases, with 17 bases lying between them.

Written as DNA, the CDR3 is TGTGCCAGCAGCTTAGGATCGGGGACTGAAGCTTTCTTT. Its translation is CASSLGSGTEAFF. This chain links TRBV11-2 with TRBJ1-1; D call uncertain. CDR1 and CDR2 (germline): SGHAT, FQNNGV. Trimming stripped 1 base from V and 5 bases from J, with 8 bases between. The CDR3 has 13 residues.

V usage is TRBV28 and J usage is TRBJ1-2; D is uncertain. The ends were cut back, 4 bases at V and 2 bases at J, with 11 bases in the middle. This CDR3 has 14 amino acids. Germline values: CDR1 MDHEN, CDR2 SYDVKM. The CDR3 bases are TGTGCCAGCAGTTCCCGACTAACCAACTATGGCTACACCTTC. Translated, it gives CASSSRLTNYGYTF.

The chain employs TRBV9 and TRBJ2-3; 9 positions match TRBD2. Germline CDR1 is SGDLS and CDR2 is YYNGEE. The CDR3 spans 16 residues. The junction had 6 bases not matched to a gene; V was cut back by 4 bases and J by 0 bases. This CDR3 is CASSFGLAKSTDTQYF. In DNA, the CDR3 is TGTGCCAGCAGCTTCGGACTAGCGAAAAGCACAGATACGCAGTATTTT.

CDR3 region: CASSLVYATRETQYF. The DNA of the CDR3 is TGTGCCAGCAGCTTAGTCTATGCTACTCGTGAGACCCAGTACTTC. The chain links TRBV7-2 to TRBJ2-5; D call uncertain. The germline V and J ends were trimmed by 1 base and 5 bases, with 14 bases remaining between them. Germline-derived CDR1 and CDR2 are SGHTA and FQGNSA. CDR3 length: 15 amino acids.

V and J are TRBV11-2 and TRBJ2-7, with 8 positions matching TRBD2. V shed 2 bases, J shed 6 bases, and the junction held 6 bases outside the gene matches. Germline loops: CDR1 SGHAT, CDR2 FQNNGV. CDR3 size: 14 residues. This CDR3 reads CASSLLAGGGEQYF. The DNA of the CDR3 is TGTGCCAGCAGCTTACTGGCGGGAGGCGGCGAGCAGTACTTC.

The rearrangement joins TRBV27 to TRBJ1-1; tentatively, D is TRBD1 (5 bases). The V and J ends lost 10 bases and 2 bases respectively, with 11 bases between them. The germline gives CDR1 MNHEY, CDR2 SMNVEV (reference sequence). The CDR3 is 12 amino acids. CDR3 region: CATSQGNTEAFF. The CDR3 region has the DNA TGTGCCACCTCGCAGGGAAACACTGAAGCTTTCTTT.

V is TRBV4-1 and J is TRBJ1-1; D gene uncertain. This CDR3 is built from 13 residues. V lost 5 bases and J lost 4, with 11 bases in between. In germline, CDR1 is MGHRA, CDR2 YSYEKL. This CDR3 reads CASSSRKPTEAFF. CDR3 nucleotides: TGCGCCAGCAGCTCACGAAAGCCCACTGAAGCTTTCTTT.

The V and J genes are TRBV7-8 and TRBJ1-5; D may be TRBD1 (5 bases). The V and J ends lost 3 bases and 5 bases respectively, with 23 bases between them. The CDR3 contains 18 residues. CDR1 is SGHVS, CDR2 FQNEAQ, per germline. The DNA of the CDR3 is TGTGCCAGCAGCTTCTACCGTGCCACGGGGGACTTGTATCAGCCCCAGCATTTT. As protein: CASSFYRATGDLYQPQHF.

The chain carries TRBV6-5 and TRBJ2-3, with TRBD1 matching 8 bases. With 0 bases clipped from V and 3 bases from J, the junction kept 5 bases outside the gene matches. This CDR3 is built from 16 residues. CDR1 is MNHEY and CDR2 is SVGAGI in the germline V gene. Written as DNA, the CDR3 is TGTGCCAGCAGTTACTCGACAGACAGGGGAACAGATACGCAGTATTTT. Translation gives CASSYSTDRGTDTQYF.

The chain combines TRBV4-3 with TRBJ2-1; a weak D match, TRBD2 (6 bases). CDR1 and CDR2 from the germline V gene are LGHNA and YSLEER. The CDR3 is 15 residues long. V shed 0 bases and J shed 5 bases, with 11 bases lying between them. The chain's CDR3 is CASSQEEGLDNEQFF. The CDR3 DNA is TGCGCCAGCAGCCAAGAAGAGGGACTCGACAATGAGCAGTTCTTC.

This chain links TRBV5-1 with TRBJ2-1, with D maybe TRBD1 (6 bases). This CDR3 has 15 amino acids. Trimming took 1 base from V and 6 from J, leaving 14 bases between them. In germline, CDR1 is SGHRS, CDR2 YFSETQ. DNA for the CDR3: TGCGCCAGCAGCTTGACAGGGAAAGGCGGCAATGAGCAGTTCTTC. This sequence encodes CASSLTGKGGNEQFF.

DNA for the CDR3: TGTGCCACCAGTGATTTAACCCGAGGAGGGCCAGCGAACACCGGGGAGCTGTTTTTT. Translated, it gives CATSDLTRGGPANTGELFF. The genes are TRBV24-1 and TRBJ2-2; a possible D gene is TRBD2 (6 bases). Germline assignment: CDR1 KGHDR and CDR2 SFDVKD. V lost 1 base and J lost 0, with 17 bases in between. This CDR3 spans 19 amino acids.

CDR3 in DNA: TGCGCCAGCAGTTGGACTAGCGGCTCCTACGAGCAGTACTTC. It specifies CASSWTSGSYEQYF. This rearrangement joins TRBV5-1 to TRBJ2-7; 10 positions match TRBD2. The CDR3 runs 14 residues. The junction had 2 bases not matched to a gene; V was cut back by 5 bases and J by 0 bases. Germline V lookup: CDR1 SGHRS, CDR2 YFSETQ.

The rearrangement uses TRBV27 and TRBJ2-3; 11 bases align to TRBD2. V lost 2 bases to trimming and J lost 2 bases; unmatched junction nucleotides: 12. The CDR3 runs 19 residues. The germline V gene encodes CDR1 MNHEY and CDR2 SMNVEV (reference sequence). CDR3 coding DNA: TGTGCCAGCAGTTTACGTCCTAGCGGGGGGAGTGTGGACACAGATACGCAGTATTTT. This codes for CASSLRPSGGSVDTDTQYF.